This paragraph reports one T cell receptor beta chain. This sample was taken from a study of CD8 T cells in Susac syndrome. An amount of RNA that ranged from roughly 0.5 to 1 ug was reverse transcribed with random hexamers. TCRdb re-derived calls from the immunoSEQ multiplex PCR reads in MiXCR, one entry per CDR3 protein. The repertoire holds 130,000 or so distinct CDR3 sequences, with roughly 80% as singletons. The length of the CDR3 is 15 residues. After removal of 4 bases from V and 5 bases from J, the junction contained 11 bases not matched to a gene. Germline CDR1 reads SGDLS; CDR2 reads YYNGEE. The chain joins TRBV9 to TRBJ2-5, with 7 bases aligning to TRBD2. This clonotype was obtained from a human donor with multiple sclerosis. The sequenced sample consisted of CD8+ T cells from PBMCs. The CDR3 reads CASSSGTLGGETQYF. DNA for the CDR3: TGTGCCAGCAGCTCCGGGACCCTCGGGGGGGAGACCCAGTACTTC.